Listed below are T cell receptor beta chains from one sample, sequenced in a study of PD-1 blockade in classical Hodgkin lymphoma. Measured with immunoSEQ multiplex PCR; TCRdb has only the in-frame clones, and not every one. Among around 27,000 clones listed, around 80% were seen once. Sequences were derived from peripheral blood mononuclear cells (PBMCs), sampled before the second cycle of nivolumab. Source of these receptors: a human donor with classical Hodgkin lymphoma. Both conserved end residues are trimmed from each CDR3. Clone size is not always given. Where it is, it says once, few, many or a class for expanded clones.

v_gene,j_gene,abundance,CDR3aa
TRBV27,TRBJ2-3,-,ASSYGWPLTDTQY
TRBV28,TRBJ2-1,-,ASSLQVSSYNEQF
TRBV2,TRBJ1-2,-,ASSGGTGRNYGYT
TRBV5-4,TRBJ1-6,once,ASSFQGSTLH
TRBV5-6,TRBJ1-2,-,ASSLSGASHGYT
TRBV28,TRBJ1-6,-,ASSFSLTYNSPLH
TRBV7-2,TRBJ2-5,-,ASSSTGLPVSY
TRBV2,TRBJ1-1,-,AIFSGTGMNTEAF
TRBV4-3,TRBJ2-5,-,ASSQYLGQVGETQY
TRBV2,TRBJ1-2,-,ASASDRVQGYGYT
TRBV5-4,TRBJ2-3,few,ASSWGPPYTDTQY
TRBV7-2,TRBJ2-3,few,ASSLDGLAGGPRTDTQY
TRBV7-6,TRBJ1-5,-,ASSLGGGRGGSNYQPQH
TRBV6-6,TRBJ1-5,few,AAGPNQPQH
TRBV11-3,TRBJ1-2,-,ASSHTETNYGYT
TRBV2,TRBJ2-1,-,ATKGQLGVDRYNEQF
TRBV7-8,TRBJ1-2,-,ASSSPRTGHNNGYT
TRBV11-2,TRBJ1-6,-,ASSFPPGGSPLH
TRBV6-6,TRBJ1-2,-,ASGGGVNYGYT
TRBV30,TRBJ1-2,-,AWSVLKGGYT
TRBV6-5,TRBJ1-3,-,ASSRVSGNTIY
TRBV6-5,TRBJ2-2,-,ATQKVEAGELF